Listed below are T cell receptor beta chains from one sample, sequenced in a study of T cell responses to AZD1222 COVID-19 vaccine. Generated by immunoSEQ multiplex PCR, the TCRdb table keeps only in-frame clones and is missing some. Of more than 70,000 clones listed, approximately 90% are singletons. The sample in question was peripheral blood, obtained on day 0 of AZD1222 vaccination. The receptors were gathered from an adult in good health. Both conserved end residues are part of each CDR3. The D gene is left open where the match is weak. Expanded clones are given a class, and other clones once, few, many or no size at all.

D	size	J	V	CDR3	DNA
TRBD2	.	TRBJ2-1	TRBV10-3	CAISEGLGALYNEQFF	TGTGCCATCAGTGAAGGACTAGGGGCCCTATACAATGAGCAGTTCTTC
.	.	TRBJ1-1	TRBV7-3	CASSLEGLQREAFF	TGTGCCAGCAGCTTAGAAGGTCTCCAAAGGGAAGCTTTCTTT
TRBD1	once	TRBJ1-2	TRBV7-9	CASSPGQGYGYTF	TGTGCCAGCAGCCCGGGACAGGGCTATGGCTACACCTTC
.	.	TRBJ1-6	TRBV3-1/TRBV3-2	CASSPSGTTNLHF	TGTGCCAGCAGCCCCTCCGGGACGACGAACCTCCACTTT
.	.	TRBJ1-6	TRBV6-6	CASSWATGSNSPLHF	TGTGCCAGCAGCTGGGCCACAGGGAGCAATTCACCCCTCCACTTT
.	.	TRBJ2-7	TRBV4-1	CASSQATSGSYEQYF	TGCGCCAGCAGCCAAGCGACTAGTGGATCCTACGAGCAGTACTTC
.	.	TRBJ1-3	TRBV18	CAIKPHEGPNSGNTIYF	TGTGCCATCAAACCGCATGAGGGCCCGAACTCTGGAAACACCATATATTTT
.	.	TRBJ1-5	TRBV19	CASSIDPGYGQPQHF	TGTGCCAGTAGTATAGATCCCGGGTACGGTCAGCCCCAGCATTTT
.	.	TRBJ1-5	TRBV12-2	CASRRTGWQPQHF	TGTGCAAGTCGCAGGACTGGTTGGCAGCCCCAGCATTTT
TRBD1	.	TRBJ1-2	TRBV18	CASSPLQGYGYGYTF	TGTGCCAGCTCACCACTACAGGGGTATGGCTATGGCTACACCTTC
TRBD1	once	TRBJ1-2	TRBV7-9	CASSFSLDRGYGGYTF	TGTGCCAGCAGCTTCAGCCTGGACAGGGGTTACGGTGGCTACACCTTC
.	.	TRBJ2-1	TRBV5-1	CASSLPPRGWNDEQFF	TGCGCCAGCAGCCTACCCCCCAGGGGATGGAATGATGAGCAGTTCTTC
.	.	TRBJ1-1	TRBV6-5	CASSLTSNTEAFF	TGTGCCAGCAGCCTGACATCGAACACTGAAGCTTTCTTT
TRBD1	.	TRBJ2-7	TRBV7-6	CASSGSGGPYEQYF	TGTGCCAGCAGCGGGTCAGGGGGCCCCTACGAGCAGTACTTC